Described below is a single T cell receptor (beta chain) sequence and its context. This specimen belongs to a study of shared clonotypes between healthy human individuals. This CDR3 contains 12 residues. V was shortened by 5 bases and J by 7 bases, with 8 bases between the two germline ends. Germline CDR1 and CDR2: MNHEY and SMNVEV (reference sequence). Deep-level assay runs were performed. This table comes from immunoSEQ multiplex PCR, and its TCRdb copy is limited to in-frame clones, with some not included. The sample has around 1.4 million clones; roughly 98.5% are singletons. The receptor was derived from a man aged 25 to 40 in good health. V is TRBV27 and J is TRBJ2-2, with no clear D. Sequencing was performed on naive CD4+ T cells sorted from blood. Subset here: CD45RA+ positively selected. The CDR3 loop reads CASSHAFGELFF. The DNA of the CDR3 is TGTGCCAGCAGTCATGCGTTCGGGGAGCTGTTTTTT.